These 13 T cell receptor beta chains came from one sample sequenced in a study of T-cell reconstitution after alpha-beta-depleted transplantation in children. Preparation of the TCRbeta library used unique molecular identifiers. MiXCR, run by TCRdb on the PCR reads, gives a single entry per CDR3 protein. The repertoire holds around 420,000 distinct CDR3 sequences, with 15% to 20% as singletons. The sequenced sample was PBMCs, mostly from graft donor cells, obtained 360 days after TCRalphabeta/CD19-depleted stem cell transplant. The receptor set was obtained from a boy under two years old who had a stem cell transplant for Wiskott-Aldrich syndrome, so the T cells may come from the graft donor.

This clonotype showed up many times. The chain joins TRBV11-2 to TRBJ2-5; D is uncertain. V was clipped by 4 bases and J by 5 bases, with 5 bases between them. The CDR3 totals 11 residues. Germline assignment: CDR1 SGHAT and CDR2 FQNNGV. This CDR3 reads CASSSPETQYF. CDR3 nucleotides: TGTGCCAGCAGCTCCCCGGAGACCCAGTACTTC.

In its sample, this clonotype was seen many times. V gene TRBV5-6 combines with J gene TRBJ2-1; no reliable D call. This CDR3 has 11 residues. CDR1 and CDR2 (germline): SGHDT, YYEEEE. V was pared by 3 bases and J by 11 bases, with 9 bases between. This CDR3 reads CASSYLEKQFF. The DNA of the CDR3 is TGTGCCAGCAGCTATCTGGAAAAGCAGTTCTTC.

This clonotype was seen many times. The rearrangement joins TRBV4-3 to TRBJ2-7; D gene uncertain. From germline, CDR1 is LGHNA and CDR2 YSLEER. V was shortened by 0 bases and J by 5 bases, with 14 bases between the two germline ends. This CDR3 region has 15 residues. The CDR3: CASSQDSVKLNEQYF. CDR3 nucleotide sequence: TGCGCCAGCAGCCAAGATTCGGTTAAGCTCAACGAGCAGTACTTC.

This chain connects TRBV18 to TRBJ2-1, with D unresolved. V was pared by 0 bases and J by 12 bases, with 15 bases between. The CDR3 length is 14 residues. Germline CDR1 reads KGHSH; CDR2 reads LQKENI. This CDR3 reads CASSPPSLPWVQFF. As DNA, the CDR3 is TGTGCCAGCTCACCACCCTCACTACCTTGGGTGCAGTTCTTC.

This rearrangement joins TRBV5-1 to TRBJ1-4, with a tentative D call TRBD1 (5 bases). This CDR3 region has 16 residues. Germline CDR1 is SGHRS and CDR2 is YFSETQ. Trimming took off 4 bases at V and 6 bases at J, with 19 bases between the two ends. Written as DNA, the CDR3 is TGCGCCAGCAGCCTCGTCCACAGGCAGAAGGATGAAAAACTGTTTTTT. Residues: CASSLVHRQKDEKLFF.

The V gene is TRBV6-2 or TRBV6-3, the J gene TRBJ1-2; D is undetermined. This CDR3 has 15 amino acids. V was clipped by 2 bases and J by 4 bases, with 14 bases between them. Germline lookup yields CDR1 MNHEY and CDR2 SVGEGT. Written as DNA, the CDR3 is TGTGCCAGCAGTTACCATCTTGAGGGAGGCTATGGCTACACCTTC. This encodes CASSYHLEGGYGYTF.

The V gene is TRBV9, the J gene TRBJ2-3, with D perhaps matching TRBD1 (6 bases). The germline CDR1 and CDR2 sequences are SGDLS and YYNGEE. With 3 bases removed from V and 2 bases from J, the gap between germline ends came to 7 bases. This CDR3 spans 13 amino acids. This CDR3 is CASSGGPTDTQYF. For the CDR3, the DNA is TGTGCCAGCAGCGGGGGGCCCACAGATACGCAGTATTTT. The full variable domain, with the rest looked up from reference TRBV9 and TRBJ2-3, is DSGVTQTPKHLITATGQRVTLRCSPRSGDLSVYWYQQSLDQGLQFLIQYYNGEERAKGNILERFSAQQFPDLHSELNLSSLELGDSALYFCASSGGPTDTQYFGPGTRLTVL.

This clonotype was detected only a few times. The chain is built from TRBV12-3 or TRBV12-4 and TRBJ2-7; 8 bases fit TRBD1. V lost 4 bases, J lost 3 bases, and 11 bases stayed unmatched. The CDR3 covers 16 residues. The CDR3 DNA reads TGTGCCAGCAGTTCAGGATTGGGACAGGACCTCTACGAGCAGTACTTC. Residues: CASSSGLGQDLYEQYF.

This clonotype was counted a few times. The chain links TRBV7-9 to TRBJ2-5; TRBD2 matches at 11 bases. This CDR3 has 15 amino acids. V dropped 3 bases and J dropped 2; count of bases not matched to a gene: 2. Germline values: CDR1 SEHNR, CDR2 FQNEAQ (reference sequence). The CDR3 DNA is TGTGCCAGCAGCTTGGCTAGCGGGGGGCAAGAGACCCAGTACTTC. Translation gives CASSLASGGQETQYF. The variable domain in full, with the rest retrieved from reference TRBV7-9 and TRBJ2-5, is DTGVSQNPRHKITKRGQNVTFRCDPISEHNRLYWYRQTLGQGPEFLTYFQNEAQLEKSRLLSDRFSAERPKGSFSTLEIQRTEQGDSAMYLCASSLASGGQETQYFGPGTRLLVL.

This clonotype was seen at least ten times. V usage is TRBV27 and J usage is TRBJ2-1, with D hard to call. The CDR3 spans 13 residues. Trimming took off 3 bases at V and 10 bases at J, with 13 bases between the two ends. CDR1 is MNHEY and CDR2 is SMNVEV in the germline V gene (reference sequence). The CDR3: CASSLPYSGEQFF. Written as DNA, the CDR3 is TGTGCCAGCAGTTTGCCGTACAGTGGCGAGCAGTTCTTC.

This sequence joins TRBV7-9 and TRBJ2-1, with D maybe TRBD2 (6 bases). This CDR3 is 16 amino acids long. V lost 5 bases and J 7 bases, leaving 21 bases between the germline ends. Germline CDR1 reads SEHNR; CDR2 reads FQNEAQ (reference sequence). The CDR3 DNA sequence: TGTGCCAGCAGCACTTCCCGGGACTTCTGGTCGAATGAGCAGTTCTTC. Translated, it gives CASSTSRDFWSNEQFF. The full variable domain, rest sourced from reference TRBV7-9 and TRBJ2-1, is DTGVSQNPRHKITKRGQNVTFRCDPISEHNRLYWYRQTLGQGPEFLTYFQNEAQLEKSRLLSDRFSAERPKGSFSTLEIQRTEQGDSAMYLCASSTSRDFWSNEQFFGPGTRLTVL.

This chain links TRBV12-3 or TRBV12-4 with TRBJ2-1; D possibly corresponds to TRBD2 (5 bases). V shed 1 base and J shed 10 bases, with 11 bases lying between them. This CDR3 spans 13 amino acids. CDR3 protein: CASSLGSVAEQFF. The DNA for the CDR3 is TGTGCCAGCAGTTTAGGGTCGGTAGCGGAGCAGTTCTTC.

This clonotype was observed a handful of times. The rearrangement links TRBV28 to TRBJ1-5; D is uncertain. This CDR3 has 12 residues. V was clipped by 10 bases and J by 4 bases, with 11 bases between them. CDR1 is MDHEN, CDR2 SYDVKM, per germline. CDR3 sequence: CATYPLNQPQHF. The CDR3 nucleotides read TGTGCCACCTACCCCCTGAATCAGCCCCAGCATTTT.